These 8 T cell receptor beta chains were sequenced from one sample in a study of T-cell memory formation after mild COVID-19. TCRdb re-derived calls from the 5' RACE reads in MiXCR, one entry per CDR3 protein. The sample carries around 300,000 distinct CDR3 sequences, about 13% recorded once. Sequenced sample: PBMCs or a T cell subset sorted from them (not recorded which). These receptors were collected from a man aged 18 to 30 who had mild COVID-19 (a few samples of this study predate the infection). Cell type and time point are not known.

The V and J genes are TRBV12-3 or TRBV12-4 and TRBJ2-7; 7 nucleotides line up with TRBD1. This CDR3 has 16 amino acids. V dropped 5 bases and J dropped 3; count of bases not matched to a gene: 13. The DNA for the CDR3 is TGTGCCAGCAGTCTCCGGGACAGCCCTATGGGCTACGAGCAGTACTTC. Translated: CASSLRDSPMGYEQYF.

This clonotype was picked up many times. The V gene is TRBV7-2, the J gene TRBJ1-2; 7 bases are a match to TRBD1. Germline V gives CDR1 SGHTA, CDR2 FQGNSA. CDR3 length: 16 amino acids. V lost 5 bases, J lost 8 bases, and 17 bases stayed unmatched. CDR3 sequence (DNA): TGTGCCAGCAGCCGAGAATTTAGACAGGGAGGAAGCGGCTACACCTTC. This gives the protein CASSREFRQGGSGYTF.

This sequence joins TRBV10-3 and TRBJ1-5; TRBD1 is a possible D gene (6 bases). The CDR3 is made up of 17 amino acids. V gave up 0 bases and J gave up 2 bases, with 14 bases separating them. The germline V gene encodes CDR1 ENHRY and CDR2 SYGVKD. CDR3 in DNA: TGTGCCATCAGTGAGTCACGAGGGGGGGGCGGCAATCAGCCCCAGCATTTT. Translated, it gives CAISESRGGGGNQPQHF.

V gene TRBV7-2 combines with J gene TRBJ2-2, with D uncertain. V shed 4 bases and J shed 8 bases, with 17 bases lying between them. The length of the CDR3 is 15 residues. Germline V gene sequence: CDR1 SGHTA, CDR2 FQGNSA. Here the CDR3 reads CASSSPRLAVGELFF. The CDR3 coding sequence is TGTGCCAGCAGCTCTCCTCGACTGGCTGTAGGGGAGCTGTTTTTT.

This clonotype was recorded at least ten times. The genes are TRBV6-2 or TRBV6-3 and TRBJ2-7; 10 bases line up with TRBD1. Germline assignment: CDR1 MNHEY and CDR2 SVGEGT. Unmatched junction bases numbered 3, after V lost 5 bases and J lost 5 bases. The CDR3 has 13 residues. The CDR3 is CASSPDRGDEQYV. DNA of the CDR3: TGTGCCAGCAGTCCGGACAGGGGGGACGAGCAGTACGTC.

Ten or more counts support this clonotype. The rearrangement uses TRBV5-4 and TRBJ2-2, with 8 bases that match TRBD2. The CDR3 is made up of 15 amino acids. With V trimmed by 4 bases and J by 5 bases, 7 bases remained unmatched. Germline V gene lookup returns CDR1 SGHNT and CDR2 YYREEE (reference sequence). The CDR3 DNA is TGTGCCAGCAGCCCGAGGACTAGCCTAACCGGGGAGCTGTTTTTT. Translation gives CASSPRTSLTGELFF.

V usage is TRBV6-5 and J usage is TRBJ2-7, with D possibly TRBD1 on 6 matching bases. CDR3 length: 13 amino acids. Trimming cost V 4 bases and J 5 bases, with 12 bases left between them. Germline V gene lookup returns CDR1 MNHEY and CDR2 SVGAGI. CDR3 residues: CASSFTGTNEQYF. CDR3 bases: TGTGCCAGCAGTTTCACCGGGACAAACGAGCAGTACTTC.

J is TRBJ1-2 and V is TRBV7-2; D is unclear. This CDR3 has 13 residues. The germline CDR1 and CDR2 sequences are SGHTA and FQGNSA. V lost 3 bases to trimming and J lost 8 bases, with 13 bases between them. In DNA form, the CDR3 reads TGTGCCAGCAGCTTCAACCCAGGCGGGGGCTACACCTTC. It yields the protein CASSFNPGGGYTF.